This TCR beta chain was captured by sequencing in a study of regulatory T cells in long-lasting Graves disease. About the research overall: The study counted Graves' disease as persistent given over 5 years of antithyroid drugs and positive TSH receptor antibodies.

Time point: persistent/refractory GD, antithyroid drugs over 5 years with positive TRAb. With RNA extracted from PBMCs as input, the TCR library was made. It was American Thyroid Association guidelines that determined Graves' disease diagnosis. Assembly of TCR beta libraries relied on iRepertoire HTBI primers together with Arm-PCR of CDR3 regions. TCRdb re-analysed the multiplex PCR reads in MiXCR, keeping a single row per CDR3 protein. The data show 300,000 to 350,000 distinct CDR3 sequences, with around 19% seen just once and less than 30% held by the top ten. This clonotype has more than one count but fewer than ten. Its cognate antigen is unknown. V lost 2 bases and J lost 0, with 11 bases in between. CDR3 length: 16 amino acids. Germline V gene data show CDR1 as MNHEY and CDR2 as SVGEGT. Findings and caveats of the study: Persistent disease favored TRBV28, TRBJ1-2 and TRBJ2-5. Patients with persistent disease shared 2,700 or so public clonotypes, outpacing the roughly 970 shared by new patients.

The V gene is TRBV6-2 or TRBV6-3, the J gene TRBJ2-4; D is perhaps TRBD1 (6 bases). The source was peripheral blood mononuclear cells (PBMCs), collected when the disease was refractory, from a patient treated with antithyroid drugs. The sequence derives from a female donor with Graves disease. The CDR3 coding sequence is TGTGCCAGCAGTTACGCAGGGGTTGGAGCCAAAAACATTCAGTACTTC. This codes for CASSYAGVGAKNIQYF.